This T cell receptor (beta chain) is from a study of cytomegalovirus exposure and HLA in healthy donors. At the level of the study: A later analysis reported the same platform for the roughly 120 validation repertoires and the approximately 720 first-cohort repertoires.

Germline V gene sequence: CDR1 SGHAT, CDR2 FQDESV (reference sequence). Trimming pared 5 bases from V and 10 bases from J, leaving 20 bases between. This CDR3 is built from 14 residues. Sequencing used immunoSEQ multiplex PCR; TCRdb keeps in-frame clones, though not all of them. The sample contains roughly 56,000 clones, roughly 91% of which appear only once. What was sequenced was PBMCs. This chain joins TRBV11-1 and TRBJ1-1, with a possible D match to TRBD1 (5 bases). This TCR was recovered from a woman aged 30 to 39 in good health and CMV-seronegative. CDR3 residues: CASSLRTGPGGAFF. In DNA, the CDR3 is TGTGCCAGCAGCCTAAGAACAGGCCCGGGGGGAGCTTTCTTT.